These 18 T cell receptor beta chains were all obtained from the same sample, sequenced in a study of response to subunit inactivated influenza vaccine (dated 2018 in TCRdb). The method behind the library was RT-PCR. For sequencing, an Illumina HiSeq 2500 was employed. TCRdb passed the public sequencing reads through fastp at Q25 and MiXCR, retaining productive beta sequences. Records with the same CDR3 protein are collapsed into one entry carrying the most frequent genes and DNA. This sample is represented by 550,000 to 800,000 distinct CDR3 sequences; around a sixth of them were singletons. The ten largest clones add up to approximately 10% of the sample. Here the sequenced sample was PBMCs from blood, taken less than 13 days after vaccination. The receptors shown here come from a man aged 50 to 59 who received an inactivated influenza vaccine. Donor details come from another sample of the same person, matched by shared clones.

The chain carries TRBV23-1 and TRBJ1-2; TRBD1 might be the D (5 bases). TRBV23-1 is marked as an open reading frame, function uncertain. V lost 0 bases and J lost 8, with 16 bases in between. This CDR3 contains 15 residues. The CDR3 coding sequence is TGCGCCAGCAGTCAATCCGGGGACCGGGCCTTAGGCTACACCTTC. As protein: CASSQSGDRALGYTF.

The V gene is TRBV7-9, the J gene TRBJ1-1; TRBD1 matches at 7 bases. J was trimmed by 1 base and V by 1 base; bases with no gene match: 3. Germline-derived CDR1 and CDR2 are SEHNR and FQNEAQ (reference sequence). The length of the CDR3 is 15 residues. CDR3 loop: CASSLERTGNTEAFF. CDR3 coding DNA: TGTGCCAGCAGCTTAGAGCGGACAGGGAACACTGAAGCTTTCTTT. Together with reference TRBV7-9 and TRBJ1-1, the CDR3 gives the full variable domain: DTGVSQNPRHKITKRGQNVTFRCDPISEHNRLYWYRQTLGQGPEFLTYFQNEAQLEKSRLLSDRFSAERPKGSFSTLEIQRTEQGDSAMYLCASSLERTGNTEAFFGQGTRLTVV.

This clonotype has only a few counts. This rearrangement joins TRBV27 to TRBJ2-1; possibly TRBD1 for D (5 bases). V gave up 2 bases and J gave up 0 bases, with 11 bases separating them. CDR3 size: 16 residues. Germline CDR1 MNHEY, CDR2 SMNVEV (reference sequence). This CDR3 is CASSLRGPYSYNEQFF. For the CDR3, the DNA is TGTGCCAGCAGTTTAAGGGGTCCTTACTCCTACAATGAGCAGTTCTTC.

CDR3 nucleotide sequence: TGTGCCAGCAGGCGACCAAACCGACAGGGTGGCACAGATACGCAGTATTTT. Amino acid sequence: CASRRPNRQGGTDTQYF. The chain has TRBV2 and TRBJ2-3; 7 bases agree with TRBD1. The CDR3 is made up of 17 amino acids. Trimming took 6 bases from V and 1 from J; bases not matched to a gene: 13. Germline assignment: CDR1 SNHLY and CDR2 FYNNEI.

This clonotype was counted between two and nine times. The V call is TRBV29-1, the J call TRBJ2-3; 13 bases fit TRBD2. This CDR3 spans 16 amino acids. Trimming at V came to 8 bases and at J to 0 bases, leaving 8 bases not matched to a gene. The germline CDR1 and CDR2 sequences are SQVTM and ANQGSEA. The DNA for the CDR3 is TGCAGCACCCGGGGGGGACTAGCGGGAAGCACAGATACGCAGTATTTT. As protein: CSTRGGLAGSTDTQYF.

V and J are TRBV29-1 and TRBJ2-5; D ambiguous. The length of the CDR3 is 10 residues. Germline V gene sequence: CDR1 SQVTM, CDR2 ANQGSEA. V was cut by 3 bases and J by 5 bases, with 4 bases left in between. The CDR3 nucleotides read TGCAGCGTTGACATGGAGACCCAGTACTTC. Protein: CSVDMETQYF. Variable domain in full (rest from reference TRBV29-1 and TRBJ2-5): SAVISQKPSRDICQRGTSLTIQCQVDSQVTMMFWYRQQPGQSLTLIATANQGSEATYESGFVIDKFPISRPNLTFSTLTVSNMSPEDSSIYLCSVDMETQYFGPGTRLLVL.

V and J are TRBV7-2 and TRBJ2-7; the D is unclear. The germline V gene has CDR1 SGHTA and CDR2 FQGNSA. The length of the CDR3 is 12 residues. V shed 3 bases and J shed 3 bases, with 6 bases lying between them. DNA of the CDR3: TGTGCCAGCAGCTTCATGGGCTACGAGCAGTACTTC. Residues: CASSFMGYEQYF.

This clonotype has only a few counts. This chain links TRBV20-1 with TRBJ2-7; 10 bases agree with TRBD2. Looked up from germline, CDR1 is DFQATT and CDR2 is SNEGSKA (reference sequence). This CDR3 has 16 residues. J was trimmed by 3 bases and V by 2 bases; bases with no gene match: 10. The CDR3, as DNA: TGCAGTGCTAGACCTAGCGGGAGCAGAATATACTACGAGCAGTACTTC. Amino acids: CSARPSGSRIYYEQYF.

The chain combines TRBV19 with TRBJ2-3; D not certain. Germline loops: CDR1 LNHDA, CDR2 SQIVND (reference sequence). The CDR3 spans 14 residues. The V end lost 1 base, the J end lost 1 base, and 6 bases lay between the germline ends. The CDR3 coding sequence is TGTGCCAGTAGTATAGCCAAGGGCACAGATACGCAGTATTTT. This encodes CASSIAKGTDTQYF.

This clonotype has a count of ten or more. The V gene is TRBV12-3 or TRBV12-4, the J gene TRBJ2-7, with 8 bases that match TRBD2. J gave up 4 bases and V 5 bases, and 7 bases lay outside the gene matches. CDR3 length: 14 residues. CDR3 protein: CASSPGLAVYEQYF. CDR3 nucleotides: TGTGCCAGCAGTCCCGGACTAGCTGTGTACGAGCAGTACTTC.

This clonotype has more than one count but fewer than ten. This chain connects TRBV7-9 to TRBJ2-3; TRBD1 agrees at 10 bases. J gave up 7 bases and V 3 bases, and 4 bases lay outside the gene matches. The germline gives CDR1 SEHNR, CDR2 FQNEAQ (reference sequence). The CDR3 has 14 amino acids. The CDR3 nucleotides read TGTGCCAGCAGCTTGGGACAGGGGTCGAATACGCAGTATTTT. It translates to CASSLGQGSNTQYF.

The sample holds many counts of this clonotype. The chain has TRBV5-5 and TRBJ1-2; TRBD1 agrees at 7 bases. Per germline, CDR1 SGHKS and CDR2 YYEKEE (reference sequence). The CDR3 has 18 amino acids. The V gene end was trimmed by 4 bases and the J gene end by 0 bases; junction bases not matched to a gene: 15. The DNA for the CDR3 is TGTGCCAGCAGCACGTCCCCGACAGGGCTACGCGCTAACTATGGCTACACCTTC. Its translation is CASSTSPTGLRANYGYTF.

The chain has TRBV20-1 and TRBJ1-5; D is unresolved. The CDR3 is 15 residues long. Germline V gene sequence: CDR1 DFQATT, CDR2 SNEGSKA (reference sequence). V was trimmed by 2 bases and J by 6 bases, leaving 17 bases between them. In nucleotides, the CDR3 is TGCAGTGCTAGACTCCCGGGCCTACCAGGTCAGCCCCAGCATTTT. It translates to CSARLPGLPGQPQHF.

The chain employs TRBV6-6 and TRBJ1-2; D uncertain. Germline CDR1 is MNHNY and CDR2 is SVGAGI (reference sequence). V lost 3 bases to trimming and J lost 6 bases, with 11 bases between them. The CDR3 extends over 13 amino acids. The CDR3 nucleotides are TGTGCCAGCAGTTATGGAGACAACGATGGCTACACCTTC. It translates to CASSYGDNDGYTF.

The rearrangement uses TRBV7-2 and TRBJ2-1, with D possibly TRBD2 on 5 matching bases. Trimming shortened V by 5 bases and J by 7 bases, and 18 bases separated the two germline ends. Germline assignment: CDR1 SGHTA and CDR2 FQGNSA. The CDR3 spans 15 residues. The CDR3 DNA reads as TGTGCCAGCAGCCCTAGACGAGGGATCGGGAATGAGCAGTTCTTC. This translates into CASSPRRGIGNEQFF.

The rearrangement links TRBV29-1 to TRBJ1-2, with TRBD1 as a possible D gene (6 bases). Trimming shortened V by 7 bases and J by 4 bases, and 13 bases separated the two germline ends. The CDR3 runs to 12 residues. The germline gives CDR1 SQVTM, CDR2 ANQGSEA. As DNA, the CDR3 is TGCAGCGCTGGGGAGGGGGGCTATGGCTACACCTTC. Amino acid sequence: CSAGEGGYGYTF.

This clonotype was recorded a few times. The chain uses TRBV28 and TRBJ2-7, with D possibly being TRBD2 (5 bases). This CDR3 is built from 12 residues. Trimming pared 5 bases from V and 4 bases from J, leaving 9 bases between. Germline loops: CDR1 MDHEN, CDR2 SYDVKM. The chain's CDR3 is CASSRTVYEQYF. Written as DNA, the CDR3 is TGTGCCAGCAGTCGGACTGTATACGAGCAGTACTTC.

In its sample, this clonotype was seen a few times. The V gene is TRBV5-8, the J gene TRBJ2-2; 8 nucleotides align to TRBD1. V lost 4 bases to trimming and J lost 6 bases; unmatched junction nucleotides: 14. Germline CDR1 reads SGHTS; CDR2 reads YDEGEE. The CDR3 sequence is 17 residues long. The CDR3 DNA is TGTGCCAGCAGCCGAGGACAGGGAGGAACGGGGGCCGGGGAGCTGTTTTTT. It encodes CASSRGQGGTGAGELFF.